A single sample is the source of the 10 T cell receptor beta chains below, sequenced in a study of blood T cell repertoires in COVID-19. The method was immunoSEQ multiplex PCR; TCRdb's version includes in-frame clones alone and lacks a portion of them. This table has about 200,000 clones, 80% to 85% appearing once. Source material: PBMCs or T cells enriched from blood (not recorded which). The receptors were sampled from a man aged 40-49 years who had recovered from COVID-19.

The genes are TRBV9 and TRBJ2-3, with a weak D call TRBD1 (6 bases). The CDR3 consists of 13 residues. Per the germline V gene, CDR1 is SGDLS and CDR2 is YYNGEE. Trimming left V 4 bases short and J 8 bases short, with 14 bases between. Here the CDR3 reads CASSQGTGSTQYF. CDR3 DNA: TGTGCCAGCAGCCAGGGGACCGGGTCTACGCAGTATTTT.

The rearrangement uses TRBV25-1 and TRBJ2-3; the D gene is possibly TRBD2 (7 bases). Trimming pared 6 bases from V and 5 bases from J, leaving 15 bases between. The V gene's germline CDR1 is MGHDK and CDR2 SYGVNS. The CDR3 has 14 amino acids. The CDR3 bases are TGTGCCAGCAGCAGGGGCGGGGGTAGAGATACGCAGTATTTT. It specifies CASSRGGGRDTQYF.

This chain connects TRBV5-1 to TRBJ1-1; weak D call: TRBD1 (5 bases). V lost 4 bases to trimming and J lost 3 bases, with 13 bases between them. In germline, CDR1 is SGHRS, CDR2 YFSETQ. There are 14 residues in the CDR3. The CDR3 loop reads CASSQGGIDTEAFF. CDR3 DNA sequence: TGCGCCAGCAGCCAGGGTGGAATCGACACTGAAGCTTTCTTT.

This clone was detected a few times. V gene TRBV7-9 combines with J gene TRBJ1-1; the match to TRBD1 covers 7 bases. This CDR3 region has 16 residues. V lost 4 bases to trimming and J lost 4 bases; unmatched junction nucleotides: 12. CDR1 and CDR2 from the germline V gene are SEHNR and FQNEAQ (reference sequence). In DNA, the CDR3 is TGTGCCAGCAGCTCAAACCAGGGGGTCCAGGGCACTGAAGCTTTCTTT. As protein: CASSSNQGVQGTEAFF. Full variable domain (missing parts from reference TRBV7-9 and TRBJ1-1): DTGVSQNPRHKITKRGQNVTFRCDPISEHNRLYWYRQTLGQGPEFLTYFQNEAQLEKSRLLSDRFSAERPKGSFSTLEIQRTEQGDSAMYLCASSSNQGVQGTEAFFGQGTRLTVV.

The CDR3 sequence: CASSVHWPRIPGYEQYF. CDR3 coding DNA: TGTGCCAGCAGCGTACATTGGCCACGAATCCCGGGCTACGAGCAGTACTTC. The genes are TRBV9 and TRBJ2-7; D ambiguous. Trimming took off 1 base at V and 3 bases at J, with 20 bases between the two ends. CDR3 length equals 17 residues. Germline CDR1 is SGDLS and CDR2 is YYNGEE. Variable domain in full (rest from reference TRBV9 and TRBJ2-7): DSGVTQTPKHLITATGQRVTLRCSPRSGDLSVYWYQQSLDQGLQFLIQYYNGEERAKGNILERFSAQQFPDLHSELNLSSLELGDSALYFCASSVHWPRIPGYEQYFGPGTRLTVT.

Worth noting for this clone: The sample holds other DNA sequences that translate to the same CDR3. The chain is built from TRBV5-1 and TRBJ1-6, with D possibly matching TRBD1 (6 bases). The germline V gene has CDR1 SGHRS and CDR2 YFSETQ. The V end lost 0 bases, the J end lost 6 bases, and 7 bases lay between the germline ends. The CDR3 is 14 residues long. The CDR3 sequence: CASSLAQGNSPLHF. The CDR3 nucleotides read TGCGCCAGCAGCTTGGCACAGGGTAATTCACCCCTCCACTTT.

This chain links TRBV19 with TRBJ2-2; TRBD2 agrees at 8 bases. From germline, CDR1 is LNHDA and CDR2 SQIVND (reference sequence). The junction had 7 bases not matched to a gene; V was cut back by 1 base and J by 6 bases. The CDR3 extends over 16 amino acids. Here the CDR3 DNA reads TGTGCCAGTAGTATAGCAAGACTAGCGAGTTCCGGGGAGCTGTTTTTT. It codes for CASSIARLASSGELFF.

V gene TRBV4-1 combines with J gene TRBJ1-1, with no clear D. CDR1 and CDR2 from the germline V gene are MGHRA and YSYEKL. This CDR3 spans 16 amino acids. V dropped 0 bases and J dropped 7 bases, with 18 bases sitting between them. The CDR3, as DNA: TGCGCCAGCAGCCAAGAAGGGAGCAGCTATAGAGTTGAAGCTTTCTTT. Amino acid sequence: CASSQEGSSYRVEAFF.

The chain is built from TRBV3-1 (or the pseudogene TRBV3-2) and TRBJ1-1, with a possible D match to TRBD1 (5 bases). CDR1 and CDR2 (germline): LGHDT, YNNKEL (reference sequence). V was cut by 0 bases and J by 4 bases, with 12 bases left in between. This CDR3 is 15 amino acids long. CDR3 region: CASSQDLGVGTEAFF. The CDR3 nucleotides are TGTGCCAGCAGCCAAGATTTAGGGGTGGGCACTGAAGCTTTCTTT.

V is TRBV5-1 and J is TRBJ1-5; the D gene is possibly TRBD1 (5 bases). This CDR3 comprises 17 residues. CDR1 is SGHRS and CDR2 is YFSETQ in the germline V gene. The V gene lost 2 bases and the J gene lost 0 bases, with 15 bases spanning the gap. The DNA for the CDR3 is TGCGCCAGCAGCTTACTATCAGGGCCCTATAGCAATCAGCCCCAGCATTTT. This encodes CASSLLSGPYSNQPQHF.